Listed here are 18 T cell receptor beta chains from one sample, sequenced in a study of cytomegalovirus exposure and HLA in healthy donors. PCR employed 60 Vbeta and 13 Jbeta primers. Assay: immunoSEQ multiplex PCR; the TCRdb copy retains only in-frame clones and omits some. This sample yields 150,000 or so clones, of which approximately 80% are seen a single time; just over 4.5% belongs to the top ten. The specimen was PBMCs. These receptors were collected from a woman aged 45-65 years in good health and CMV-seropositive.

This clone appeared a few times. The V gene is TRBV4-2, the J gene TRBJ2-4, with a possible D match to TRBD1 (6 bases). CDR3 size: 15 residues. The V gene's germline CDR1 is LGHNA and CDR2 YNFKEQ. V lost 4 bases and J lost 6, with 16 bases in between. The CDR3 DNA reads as TGTGCCAGCAGCCGAGAGGACAGCCCGGGAAACATTCAGTACTTC. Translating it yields CASSREDSPGNIQYF.

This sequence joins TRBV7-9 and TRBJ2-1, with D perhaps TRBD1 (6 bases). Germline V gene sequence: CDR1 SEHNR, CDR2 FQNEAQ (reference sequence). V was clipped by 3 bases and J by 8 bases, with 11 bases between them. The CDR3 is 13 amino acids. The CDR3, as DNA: TGTGCCAGCAGCTTCTTACAGGGCCATGAGCAGTTCTTC. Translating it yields CASSFLQGHEQFF.

The CDR3 DNA reads TGTGCCAGCAGCCTGCGACAGCATACAGATACGCAGTATTTT. Its protein is CASSLRQHTDTQYF. The chain couples TRBV14 to TRBJ2-3; D may be TRBD1 (5 bases). This CDR3 has 14 amino acids. CDR1 and CDR2 from the germline V gene are SGHDN and FVKESK. V lost 4 bases to trimming and J lost 3 bases, with 11 bases between them. Full variable domain (missing parts from reference TRBV14 and TRBJ2-3): EAGVTQFPSHSVIEKGQTVTLRCDPISGHDNLYWYRRVMGKEIKFLLHFVKESKQDESGMPNNRFLAERTGGTYSTLKVQPAELEDSGVYFCASSLRQHTDTQYFGPGTRLTVL.

Written as DNA, the CDR3 is TGTGCCAGCGCGACACCTGGGACCGGGGAGCTGTTTTTT. This translates into CASATPGTGELFF. The chain recombines TRBV28 with TRBJ2-2; the D is unclear. V lost 8 bases and J lost 5, with 12 bases in between. The CDR3 spans 13 residues. Germline loops: CDR1 MDHEN, CDR2 SYDVKM.

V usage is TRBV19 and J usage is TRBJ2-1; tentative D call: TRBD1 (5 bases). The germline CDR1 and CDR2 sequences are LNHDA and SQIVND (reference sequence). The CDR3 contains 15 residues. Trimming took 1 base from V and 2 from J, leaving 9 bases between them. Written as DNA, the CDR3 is TGTGCCAGTAGTATAGCACAGGACCCCTACAATGAGCAGTTCTTC. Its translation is CASSIAQDPYNEQFF.

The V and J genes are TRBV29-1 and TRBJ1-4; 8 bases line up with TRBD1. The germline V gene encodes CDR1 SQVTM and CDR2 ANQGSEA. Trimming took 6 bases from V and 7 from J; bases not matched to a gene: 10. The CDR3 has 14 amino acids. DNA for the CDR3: TGCAGCGTGGCAGGGGGCGCGATTGGTGAAAAACTGTTTTTT. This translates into CSVAGGAIGEKLFF.

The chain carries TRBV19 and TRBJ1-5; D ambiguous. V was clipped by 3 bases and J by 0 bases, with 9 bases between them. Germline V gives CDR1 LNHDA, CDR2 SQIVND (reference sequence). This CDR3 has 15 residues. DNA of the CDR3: TGTGCCAGTAGTATGGAGGACGGTAGCAATCAGCCCCAGCATTTT. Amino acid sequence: CASSMEDGSNQPQHF. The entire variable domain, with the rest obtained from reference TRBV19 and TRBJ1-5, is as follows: DGGITQSPKYLFRKEGQNVTLSCEQNLNHDAMYWYRQDPGQGLRLIYYSQIVNDFQKGDIAEGYSVSREKKESFPLTVTSAQKNPTAFYLCASSMEDGSNQPQHFGDGTRLSIL.

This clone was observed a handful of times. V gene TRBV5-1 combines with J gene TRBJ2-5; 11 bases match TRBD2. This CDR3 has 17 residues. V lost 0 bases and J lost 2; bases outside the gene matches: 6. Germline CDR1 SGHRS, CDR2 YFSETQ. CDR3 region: CASSLGLLAGGQETQYF. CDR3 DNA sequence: TGCGCCAGCAGCTTGGGATTGCTAGCGGGGGGTCAAGAGACCCAGTACTTC.

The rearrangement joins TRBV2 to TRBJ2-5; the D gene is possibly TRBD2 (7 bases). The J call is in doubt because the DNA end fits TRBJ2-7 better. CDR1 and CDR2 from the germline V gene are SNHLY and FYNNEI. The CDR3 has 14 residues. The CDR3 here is CASGGGLSSYEQYF. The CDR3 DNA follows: TGTGCCAGCGGGGGGGGCCTAAGCTCCTACGAGCAGTACTTC.

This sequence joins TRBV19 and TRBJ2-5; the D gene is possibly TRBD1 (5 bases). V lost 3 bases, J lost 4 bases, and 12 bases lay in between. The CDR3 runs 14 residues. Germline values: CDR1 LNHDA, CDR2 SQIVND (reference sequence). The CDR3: CASSMMGLRETQYF. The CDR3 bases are TGTGCCAGTAGTATGATGGGGCTCCGAGAGACCCAGTACTTC.

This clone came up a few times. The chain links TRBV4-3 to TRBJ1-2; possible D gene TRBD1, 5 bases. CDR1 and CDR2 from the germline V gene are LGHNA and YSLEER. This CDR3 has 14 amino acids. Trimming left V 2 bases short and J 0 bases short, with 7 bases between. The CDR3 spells CASSQTGANYGYTF. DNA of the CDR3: TGCGCCAGCAGCCAAACAGGAGCTAACTATGGCTACACCTTC.

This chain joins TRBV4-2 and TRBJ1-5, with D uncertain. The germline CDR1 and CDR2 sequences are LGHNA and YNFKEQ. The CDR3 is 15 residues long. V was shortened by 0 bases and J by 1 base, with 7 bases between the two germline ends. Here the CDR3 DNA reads TGTGCCAGCAGCCAAGATTTCGGGAGCAATCAGCCCCAGCATTTT. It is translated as CASSQDFGSNQPQHF.

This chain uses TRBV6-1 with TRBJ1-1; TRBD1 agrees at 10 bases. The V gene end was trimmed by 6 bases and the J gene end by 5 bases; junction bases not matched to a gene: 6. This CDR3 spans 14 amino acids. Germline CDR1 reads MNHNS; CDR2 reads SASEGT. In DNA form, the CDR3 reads TGTGCCAGCAGCCTGACAGGGGGCGAAACTGAAGCTTTCTTT. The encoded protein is CASSLTGGETEAFF.

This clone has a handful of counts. The chain's CDR3 is CSVAPAGGRGNTIYF. Written as DNA, the CDR3 is TGCAGCGTTGCCCCCGCAGGGGGCAGAGGAAACACCATATATTTT. This chain links TRBV29-1 with TRBJ1-3, with 8 positions matching TRBD1. Germline CDR1 reads SQVTM; CDR2 reads ANQGSEA. CDR3 length equals 15 residues. Trimming at V came to 4 bases and at J to 4 bases, leaving 9 bases not matched to a gene.

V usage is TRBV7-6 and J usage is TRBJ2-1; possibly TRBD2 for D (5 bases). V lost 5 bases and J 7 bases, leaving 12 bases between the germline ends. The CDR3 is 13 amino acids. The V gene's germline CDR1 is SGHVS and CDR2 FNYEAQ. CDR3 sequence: CASSPRVWNEQFF. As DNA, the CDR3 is TGTGCCAGCAGCCCGCGGGTGTGGAATGAGCAGTTCTTC.

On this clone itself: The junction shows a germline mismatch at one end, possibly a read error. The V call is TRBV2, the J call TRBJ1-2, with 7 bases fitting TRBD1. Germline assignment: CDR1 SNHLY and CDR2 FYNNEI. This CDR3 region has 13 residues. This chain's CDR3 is CASREGTANGYTF. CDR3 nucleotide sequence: TGTGCCAGCAGGGAAGGGACAGCGAATGGCTACACCTTC. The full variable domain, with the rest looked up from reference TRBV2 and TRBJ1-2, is EPEVTQTPSHQVTQMGQEVILRCVPISNHLYFYWYRQILGQKVEFLVSFYNNEISEKSEIFDDQFSVERPDGSNFTLKIRSTKLEDSAMYFCASREGTANGYTFGSGTRLTVV.

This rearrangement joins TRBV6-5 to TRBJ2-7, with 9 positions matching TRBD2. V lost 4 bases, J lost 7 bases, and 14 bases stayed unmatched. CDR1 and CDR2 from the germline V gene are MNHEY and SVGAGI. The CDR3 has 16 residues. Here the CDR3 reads CASSSILQGREGEQYF. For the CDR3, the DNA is TGTGCCAGCAGTTCCATACTACAGGGGCGGGAGGGTGAGCAGTACTTC.

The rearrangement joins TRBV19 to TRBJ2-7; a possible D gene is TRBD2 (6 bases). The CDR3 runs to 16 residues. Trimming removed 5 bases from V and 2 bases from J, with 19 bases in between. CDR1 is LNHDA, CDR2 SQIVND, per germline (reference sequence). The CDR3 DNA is TGTGCCAGTAGTCCCTACCGATCGGGACTTACCTACGAGCAGTACTTC. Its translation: CASSPYRSGLTYEQYF.